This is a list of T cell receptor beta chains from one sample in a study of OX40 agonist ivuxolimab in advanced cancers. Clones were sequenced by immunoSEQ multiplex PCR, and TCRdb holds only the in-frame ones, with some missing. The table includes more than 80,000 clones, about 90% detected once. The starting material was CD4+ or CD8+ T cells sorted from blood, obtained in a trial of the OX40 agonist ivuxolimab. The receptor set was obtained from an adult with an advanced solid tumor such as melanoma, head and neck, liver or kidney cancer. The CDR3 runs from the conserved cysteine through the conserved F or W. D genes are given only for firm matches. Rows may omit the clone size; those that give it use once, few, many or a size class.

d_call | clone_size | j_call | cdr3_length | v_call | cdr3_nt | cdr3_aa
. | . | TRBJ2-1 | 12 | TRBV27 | TGTGCCAGCAGTCGGAGAGACAATGAGCAGTTCTTC | CASSRRDNEQFF
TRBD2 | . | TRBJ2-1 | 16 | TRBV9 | TGTGCCAGCAGCGCCGGCCTAGCGGCGCCCTGGGATGAGCAGTTCTTC | CASSAGLAAPWDEQFF
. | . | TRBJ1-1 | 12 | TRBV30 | TGTGCCTGGAGTAGAAGGGTAGGTGAAGCTTTCTTT | CAWSRRVGEAFF
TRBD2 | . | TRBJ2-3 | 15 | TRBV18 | TGTGCCAGCTCACGGACTAGCGGGAGCTCAGATACGCAGTATTTT | CASSRTSGSSDTQYF
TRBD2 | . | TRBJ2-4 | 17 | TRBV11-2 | TGTGCCAGCAGTTCGCTAGCGGGAGGTCTAGCCAAAAACATTCAGTACTTC | CASSSLAGGLAKNIQYF
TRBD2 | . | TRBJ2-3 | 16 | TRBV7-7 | TGTGCTAGCAGCTTAGGGTCTAGCGGGAGTTCAGATACGCAGTATTTT | CASSLGSSGSSDTQYF
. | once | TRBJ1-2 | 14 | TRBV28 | TGTGCCAGCAGTTTAGTGGCCCAGGGCTATGGCTACACCTTC | CASSLVAQGYGYTF
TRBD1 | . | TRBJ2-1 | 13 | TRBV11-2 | TGTGCCAGCGGCTGGGACAGGAACTATGAGCAGTTCTTC | CASGWDRNYEQFF
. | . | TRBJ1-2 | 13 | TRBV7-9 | TGTGCCAGCAGCTTAGCGGGATCAGAAGGCTACACCTTC | CASSLAGSEGYTF
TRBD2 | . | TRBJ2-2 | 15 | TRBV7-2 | TGTGCCAGCAGCTTGAGCGGGACGTTCACCGGGGAGCTGTTTTTT | CASSLSGTFTGELFF
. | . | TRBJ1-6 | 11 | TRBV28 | TGTGCCAGCAGCCTTAATTCACCCCTCCACTTT | CASSLNSPLHF
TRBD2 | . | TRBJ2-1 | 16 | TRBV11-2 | TGTGCCAGCAGCTTAGGTCTAGCGGGCTCCAGGGATGAGCAGTTCTTC | CASSLGLAGSRDEQFF
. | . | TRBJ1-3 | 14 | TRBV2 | TGTGCCATCGATTCCAGGCAGAGAGGAAACACCATATATTTT | CAIDSRQRGNTIYF
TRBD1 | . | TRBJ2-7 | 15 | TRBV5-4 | TGTGCCAGCAGCTTAGGGGACAGGGGGCATCGGGAGCAGTACTTC | CASSLGDRGHREQYF
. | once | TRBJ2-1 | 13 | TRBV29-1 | TGCAGCGTTGCGGGGACGTGGAGCAATGAGCAGTTCTTC | CSVAGTWSNEQFF
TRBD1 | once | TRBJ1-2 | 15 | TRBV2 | TGTGCCAGCGACCGGGACAGGGGGATCCACTATGGCTACACCTTC | CASDRDRGIHYGYTF
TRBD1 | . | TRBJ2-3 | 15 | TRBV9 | TGTGCCAGCAGCGTAGCTGGACAGGTAGGGAATACGCAGTATTTT | CASSVAGQVGNTQYF
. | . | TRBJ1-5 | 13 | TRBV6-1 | TGTGCCAGCAGTCAGACCCGGTCGTGGCCCCAGCATTTT | CASSQTRSWPQHF
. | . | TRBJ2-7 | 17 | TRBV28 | TGTGCCAGCAGCCCTCCGGGGCAGGGGATCGGAGCCTACGAGCAGTACTTC | CASSPPGQGIGAYEQYF
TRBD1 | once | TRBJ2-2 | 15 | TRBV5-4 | TGTGCCAGCAGCTTTGAGACAGGGGTCACCGGGGAGCTGTTTTTT | CASSFETGVTGELFF
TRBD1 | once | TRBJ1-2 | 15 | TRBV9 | TGTGCCAGCAGCCCCCGGGACAGGGGACCCGGTGGCTACACCTTC | CASSPRDRGPGGYTF
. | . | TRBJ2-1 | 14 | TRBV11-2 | TGTGCCAGCAGCTTAGATTTGGCTTTCAATGAGCAGTTCTTC | CASSLDLAFNEQFF
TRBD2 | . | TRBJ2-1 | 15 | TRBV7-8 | TGTGCCAGCAGCTCAAAGGGACTAGCGGGAAATGAGCAGTTCTTC | CASSSKGLAGNEQFF
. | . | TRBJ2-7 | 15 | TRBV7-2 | TGTGCCAGCAGCGCGACGCGTGCTAGGTCCTACGAGCAGTACTTC | CASSATRARSYEQYF
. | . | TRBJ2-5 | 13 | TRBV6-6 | TGTGCCAGCAGTTATGGGGGGAAAGAGACCCAGTACTTC | CASSYGGKETQYF
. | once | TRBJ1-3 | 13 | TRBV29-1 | TGCAGCGTCCAGTCCCACCCTGGAAACACCATATATTTT | CSVQSHPGNTIYF
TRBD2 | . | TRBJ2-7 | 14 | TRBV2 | TGTGCCAGCAGTAGGGGACTAGCGGTCTACGAGCAGTACTTC | CASSRGLAVYEQYF
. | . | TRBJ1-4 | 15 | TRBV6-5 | TGTGCCAGCAGTTACTCGGGGGGAACTAATGAAAAACTGTTTTTT | CASSYSGGTNEKLFF
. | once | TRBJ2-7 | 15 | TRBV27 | TGTGCCAGCAGTTTATATGGACAGAGCTTCTACGAGCAGTACTTC | CASSLYGQSFYEQYF
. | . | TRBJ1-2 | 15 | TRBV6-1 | TGTGCCAGCAGTGAATGGTCCCAGGGTAACTATGGCTACACCTTC | CASSEWSQGNYGYTF
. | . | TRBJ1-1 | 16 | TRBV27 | TGTGCCAGCACCGAATCGGGGGCACTTATGAACACTGAAGCTTTCTTT | CASTESGALMNTEAFF
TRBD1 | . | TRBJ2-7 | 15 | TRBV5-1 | TGCGCCAGCAGCCGGCGGGGACAGGGGCCCTACGAGCAGTACTTC | CASSRRGQGPYEQYF
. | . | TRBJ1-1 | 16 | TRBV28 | TGTGCCAGCAGACCGGCGGCGGCGGCCCTCCTCACTGAAGCTTTCTTT | CASRPAAAALLTEAFF
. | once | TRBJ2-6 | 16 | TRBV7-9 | TGTGCCAGCAGCCCACCATGGGGGGCTGGGGCCAACGTCCTGACTTTC | CASSPPWGAGANVLTF
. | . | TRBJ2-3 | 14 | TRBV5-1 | TGCGCCAGCAGTCTAAGTGGGCGGGTCGATACGCAGTATTTT | CASSLSGRVDTQYF
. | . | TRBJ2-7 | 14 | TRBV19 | TGTGCCAGTAGTATTGGGGCAGGCTCCTACGAGCAGTACTTC | CASSIGAGSYEQYF
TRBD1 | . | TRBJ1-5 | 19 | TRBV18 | TGTGCCAGCTCACCCCGAGGGACAGGGGGCGATCGGAGCAATCAGCCCCAGCATTTT | CASSPRGTGGDRSNQPQHF
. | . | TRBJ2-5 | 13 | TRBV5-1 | TGCGCCAGCAGGTCCGAAACCCAAGAGACCCAGTACTTC | CASRSETQETQYF
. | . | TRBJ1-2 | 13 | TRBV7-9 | TGTGCCAGCAGCCAGGGAGGGAGCTATGGCTACACCTTC | CASSQGGSYGYTF
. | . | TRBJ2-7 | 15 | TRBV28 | TGTGCCAGCAGATCAGGCGGGGTGAGCTCCTACGAGCAGTACTTC | CASRSGGVSSYEQYF
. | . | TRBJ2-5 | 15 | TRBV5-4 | TGTGCCAGCAGCTTGAACCAGGGCTACCAAGAGACCCAGTACTTC | CASSLNQGYQETQYF
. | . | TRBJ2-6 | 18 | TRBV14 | TGTGCCAGCAGCCCCTTCAGGACAGCCTCCTCTGGGGCCAACGTCCTGACTTTC | CASSPFRTASSGANVLTF
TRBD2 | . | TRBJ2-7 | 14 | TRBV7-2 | TGTGCCAGCTCTGGTAGCGGGAGGGCCTACGAGCAGTACTTC | CASSGSGRAYEQYF
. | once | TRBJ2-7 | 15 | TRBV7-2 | TGTGCCAGCAGCCTTGGGTCGGTGATTGGTCGCGAGCAGTACTTC | CASSLGSVIGREQYF
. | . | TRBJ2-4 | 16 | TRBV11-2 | TGTGCCAGCACCCTTGACACAACCCTAGCCAAAAACATTCAGTACTTC | CASTLDTTLAKNIQYF
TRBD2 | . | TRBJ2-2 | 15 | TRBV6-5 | TGTGCCAGCAGTTTTGGACTAGCGCTAACCGGGGAGCTGTTTTTT | CASSFGLALTGELFF
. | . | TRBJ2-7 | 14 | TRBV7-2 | TGTGCCAGCAGCCAGGCCGGGGTCTCCTACGAGCAGTACTTC | CASSQAGVSYEQYF
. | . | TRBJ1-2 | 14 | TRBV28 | TGTGCCAGCAGCCACAACATGGAGACCCAAGGCTACACCTTC | CASSHNMETQGYTF
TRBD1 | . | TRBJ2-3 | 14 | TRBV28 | TGTGCCAGCAGTTTCGACAGGGTAGCAGATACGCAGTATTTT | CASSFDRVADTQYF
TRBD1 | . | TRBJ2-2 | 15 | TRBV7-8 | TGTGCCAGCAGCTTAAGGACAGGGAAAACCGGGGAGCTGTTTTTT | CASSLRTGKTGELFF
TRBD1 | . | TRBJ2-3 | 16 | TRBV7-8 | TGTGCCAGCAGCGCGGGGACAGGGGAGAGCACAGATACGCAGTATTTT | CASSAGTGESTDTQYF
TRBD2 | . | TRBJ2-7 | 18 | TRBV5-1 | TGCGCCAGCAGCTTAATGGGACTAGCGGGAGGCGGGGCCTACGAGCAGTACTTC | CASSLMGLAGGGAYEQYF
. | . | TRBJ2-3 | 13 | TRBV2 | TGTGCCAGCGATCACCCCCTGGGAGATACGCAGTATTTT | CASDHPLGDTQYF
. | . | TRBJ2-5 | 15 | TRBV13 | TGTGCCAGCAGCCGAACCACCACAGGGAGAGAGACCCAGTACTTC | CASSRTTTGRETQYF
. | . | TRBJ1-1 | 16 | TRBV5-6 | TGTGCCAGCTTATATGTTGGCAGGACGGGTGAGACTGAAGCTTTCTTT | CASLYVGRTGETEAFF
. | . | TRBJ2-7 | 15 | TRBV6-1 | TGTGCCAGCACTCCCGGTGGGGGGCCCTCCTACGAGCAGTACTTC | CASTPGGGPSYEQYF
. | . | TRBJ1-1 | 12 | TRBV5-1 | TGCGCCAGCAGCTTTGACGAACGGCCGGCTTTCTTT | CASSFDERPAFF
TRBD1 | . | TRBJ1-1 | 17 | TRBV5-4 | TGTGCCAGCAGCAAAGGTGGGACAGGGGGCGAGAACACTGAAGCTTTCTTT | CASSKGGTGGENTEAFF
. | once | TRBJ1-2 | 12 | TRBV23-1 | TGCGCCAGCAGTTCCCTCCACTGTGGCTACACCTTC | CASSSLHCGYTF
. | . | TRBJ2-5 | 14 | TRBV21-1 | TGTGCCAGCAGGCGGGACAGGGAAGGAGAGACCCAGTACTTC | CASRRDREGETQYF